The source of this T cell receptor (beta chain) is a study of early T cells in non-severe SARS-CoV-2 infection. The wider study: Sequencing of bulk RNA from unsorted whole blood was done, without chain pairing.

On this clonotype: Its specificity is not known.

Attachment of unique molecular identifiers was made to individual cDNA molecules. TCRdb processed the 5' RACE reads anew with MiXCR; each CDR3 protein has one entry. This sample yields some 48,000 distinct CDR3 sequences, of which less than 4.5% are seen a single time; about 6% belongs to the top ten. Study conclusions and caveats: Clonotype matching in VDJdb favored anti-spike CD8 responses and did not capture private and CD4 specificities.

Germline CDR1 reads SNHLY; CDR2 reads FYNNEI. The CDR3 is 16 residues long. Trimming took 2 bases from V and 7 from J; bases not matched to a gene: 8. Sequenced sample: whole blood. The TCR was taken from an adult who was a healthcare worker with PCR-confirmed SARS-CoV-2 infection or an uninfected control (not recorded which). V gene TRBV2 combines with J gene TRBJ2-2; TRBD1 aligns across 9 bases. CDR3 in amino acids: CASSEPHRGRGGELFF. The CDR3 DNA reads TGTGCCAGCAGTGAACCCCACAGGGGGCGCGGCGGGGAGCTGTTTTTT.